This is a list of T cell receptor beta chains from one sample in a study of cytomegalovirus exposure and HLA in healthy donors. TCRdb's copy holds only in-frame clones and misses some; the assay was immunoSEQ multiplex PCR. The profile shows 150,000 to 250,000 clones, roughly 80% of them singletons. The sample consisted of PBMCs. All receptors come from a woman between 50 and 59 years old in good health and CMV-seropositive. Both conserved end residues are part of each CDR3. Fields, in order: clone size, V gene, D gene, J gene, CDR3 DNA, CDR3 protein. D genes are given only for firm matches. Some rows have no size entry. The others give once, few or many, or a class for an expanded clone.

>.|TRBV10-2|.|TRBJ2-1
TGCGCCAGCAGACAGGGTGACAGCTCCTACAATGAGCAGTTCTTC
CASRQGDSSYNEQFF
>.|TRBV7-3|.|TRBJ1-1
TGTGCCAGCAGCTCTACAGGGAGCACTGAAGCTTTCTTT
CASSSTGSTEAFF
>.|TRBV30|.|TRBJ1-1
TGTGCCTGGCAAAGACACCGTTACACTGAAGCTTTCTTT
CAWQRHRYTEAFF
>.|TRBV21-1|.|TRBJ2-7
TGTGCCAGCAGCCTGGACGCTGGGTATCTGGGGGGGACGGACACCTACGAGCAGTACTTC
CASSLDAGYLGGTDTYEQYF
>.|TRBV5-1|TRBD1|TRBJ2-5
TGCGCCAGCAGCTATGATAACAGGGGCGGCGGAGAGACCCAGTACTTC
CASSYDNRGGGETQYF
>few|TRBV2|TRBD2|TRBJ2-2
TGTGCCAGCAGGGGGACTAGCGGGAGGCCAAACACCGGGGAGCTGTTTTTT
CASRGTSGRPNTGELFF
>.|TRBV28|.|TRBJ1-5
TGTGCCAGCAGTTTATCGGGACAGCCCCAGCATTTT
CASSLSGQPQHF
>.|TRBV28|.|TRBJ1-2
TGTGCCAGCAGTTTTGCCAGGGAGGCTGGCTACACCTTC
CASSFAREAGYTF
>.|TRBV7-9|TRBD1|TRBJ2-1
TGTTCCAGCAGCACCCTTGACAGGGTAACCTACAATGAGCAGTTCTTC
CSSSTLDRVTYNEQFF
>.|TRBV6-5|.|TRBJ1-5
TGTGCCAGCAGCCAGCTGGACAGCCGGGATCAGCCCCAGCATTTT
CASSQLDSRDQPQHF
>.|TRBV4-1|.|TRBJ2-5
TGCGCCAGCAGCGGCCGAGACAGCGTTATCCAAGAGACCCAGTACTTC
CASSGRDSVIQETQYF
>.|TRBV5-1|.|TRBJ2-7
TGCGCCAGCAGCTTGGGGACAGACTACGAGCAGTACTTC
CASSLGTDYEQYF
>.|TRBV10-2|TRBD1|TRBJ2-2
TGCGCCAGCAGTTTGACAGGGGCGAACGGGGAGCTGTTTTTT
CASSLTGANGELFF
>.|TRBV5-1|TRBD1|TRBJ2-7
TGCGCCAGCAGCTTGGGCGGGACAGGGGGCGAGCAGTACTTC
CASSLGGTGGEQYF
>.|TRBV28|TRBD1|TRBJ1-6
TGTGCCAGCAGTCCCCTGGACAGGGTGAATAATTCACCCCTCCACTTT
CASSPLDRVNNSPLHF
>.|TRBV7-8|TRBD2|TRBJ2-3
TGTGCCAGCAGCCCAGTCGGGGGGGGTACGCAGTATTTT
CASSPVGGGTQYF
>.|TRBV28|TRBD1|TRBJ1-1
TGTGCCTCAGACAGGGGGAACACTGAAGCTTTCTTT
CASDRGNTEAFF
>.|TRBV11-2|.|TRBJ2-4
TGTGCCAGCAGCTTTACCACAGGGACCCTTCTAGCCAAAAACATTCAGTACTTC
CASSFTTGTLLAKNIQYF
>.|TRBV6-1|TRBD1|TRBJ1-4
TGTGCCAGCAGTGCCCCGGGACAGGGTGATGAAAAACTGTTTTTT
CASSAPGQGDEKLFF
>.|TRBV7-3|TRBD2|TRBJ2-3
TGTGCCAGCAGTCCTTCCCTAGCGGGAGCCTTAGATACGCAGTATTTT
CASSPSLAGALDTQYF
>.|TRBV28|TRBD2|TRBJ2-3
TGTGCCAGCAGTCCCGAGGGGCGGACTAGCGGGAGTTTCACAGATACGCAGTATTTT
CASSPEGRTSGSFTDTQYF
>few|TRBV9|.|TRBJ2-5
TGTGCCAGCAGCGTAGGCGACAGCCAAGAGACCCAGTACTTC
CASSVGDSQETQYF
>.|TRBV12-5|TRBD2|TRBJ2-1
TGTGCTAGTGGTTTGGTTAGCGGGGGGGCAGCGAATGAGCAGTTCTTC
CASGLVSGGAANEQFF
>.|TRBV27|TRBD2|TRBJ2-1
TGTGCCAGCAGTTTAGCGGCTAGCGGGAGGCTGTTTGAGCAGTTCTTC
CASSLAASGRLFEQFF
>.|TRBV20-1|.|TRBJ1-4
TGCAGTGCTAGTGTCCAAGAAAAACTGTTTTTT
CSASVQEKLFF
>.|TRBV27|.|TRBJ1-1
TGTGCCAGCAGCTACAGGGAGAACACTGAAGCTTTCTTT
CASSYRENTEAFF
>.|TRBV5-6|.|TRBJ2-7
TGTGCCAGCAGCTCGGGACTTCTCTACGAGCAGTACTTC
CASSSGLLYEQYF
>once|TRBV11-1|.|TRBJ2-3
TGTGCCAGCAGCTTGGGCAGGAAAAGCACAGATACGCAGTATTTT
CASSLGRKSTDTQYF
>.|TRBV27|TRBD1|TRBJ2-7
TGTGCCAGCAGTCTCTACCGGACAGGGACAACCTACGAGCAGTACTTC
CASSLYRTGTTYEQYF
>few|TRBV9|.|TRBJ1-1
TGTGCCAGCAGCGTAGGGCAGGGGAACACTGAAGCTTTCTTT
CASSVGQGNTEAFF
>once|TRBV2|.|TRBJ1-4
TGTGCCAGCAGTGCGGTGAGGCCAACTAATGAAAAACTGTTTTTT
CASSAVRPTNEKLFF
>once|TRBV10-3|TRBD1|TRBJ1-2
TGTGCCATCAGCAGGACAGGGGGCTACACCTTC
CAISRTGGYTF
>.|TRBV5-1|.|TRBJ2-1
TGCGCCAGCAGCCGCGGGACCCTAAAGGGCAATGAGCAGTTCTTC
CASSRGTLKGNEQFF
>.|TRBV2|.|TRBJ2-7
TGTGCCAGCAGTACTAATAATGGAGGATCCGAGCAGTACTTC
CASSTNNGGSEQYF
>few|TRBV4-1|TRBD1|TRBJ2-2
TGCGCCAGCAGCCAACGGACAGGTGACACCGGGGAGCTGTTTTTT
CASSQRTGDTGELFF
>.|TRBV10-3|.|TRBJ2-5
TGTGCCATCAGTGAGTCTCAGGAGACCCAGTACTTC
CAISESQETQYF
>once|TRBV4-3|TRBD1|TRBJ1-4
TGCGCCAGCGGGACAGCGTATAATGAAAAACTGTTTTTT
CASGTAYNEKLFF
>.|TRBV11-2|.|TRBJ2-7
TGTGCCAGCAGCCTTGGGGTAGCGGAGTCCTACGAGCAGTACTTC
CASSLGVAESYEQYF
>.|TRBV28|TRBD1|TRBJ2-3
TGTGCCAGCGGACAGGGGGGGATAGATACGCAGTATTTT
CASGQGGIDTQYF
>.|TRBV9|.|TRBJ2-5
TGTGCCAGCAGCGGCCGAGGGGGCGGGGTGGAGGAGACCCAGTACTTC
CASSGRGGGVEETQYF
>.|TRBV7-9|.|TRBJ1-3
TGTGCCAGCAAGGAGGCAGGATCGAGTGGAAACACCATATATTTT
CASKEAGSSGNTIYF
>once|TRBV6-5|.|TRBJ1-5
TGTGCCAGCAGTAAATCACAGGTGAATCAGCCCCAGCATTTT
CASSKSQVNQPQHF